The entry below gives a single T cell receptor (beta chain) sequence along with its context. Its antigen is not known. The data stem from a study of shared clonotypes between healthy human individuals. Trimming removed 0 bases from V and 5 bases from J; junction bases left unmatched: 14. The V gene's germline CDR1 is SGHRS and CDR2 YFSETQ. This CDR3 is 18 amino acids long. Methods used by the authors: Filtering differed for immunoSEQ, which gave only junction sequences without quality scores. TCRdb's table, derived via immunoSEQ multiplex PCR, lists solely in-frame clones and lacks some. V, J and clone size derive from that table, while D and trimming were established from the DNA sequence. The table records a few hundred thousand clones, around 95% of them present only once. Terminally differentiated effector memory CD45RA+ cells were excluded from the naive CD8 cells, which were CD45RO-negative and positively selected for CCR7.

Overall study findings and caveats: Compared with memory subsets, naive subsets generally had larger estimated richness.

The chain uses TRBV5-1 and TRBJ2-3; 8 nucleotides match TRBD2. The specimen was naive CD8+ T cells sorted from blood. The receptor's source is a woman in her twenties or thirties in good health. CDR3 DNA sequence: TGCGCCAGCAGCTTGGAGGATTCGACTAGCGCCGAGAGAGATACGCAGTATTTT. Its translation is CASSLEDSTSAERDTQYF.